These 30 T cell receptor beta chains share one sample of origin, sequenced in a study of T cells after yellow fever vaccination. One entry per CDR3 protein, called by TCRdb with MiXCR from the 5' RACE reads. The sample has about 170,000 distinct CDR3 sequences; 11% are singletons. Sequencing was performed on CD8+ T cells sorted from PBMCs, taken 15 days after the yellow fever booster vaccination. The source is a man aged 18 to 29 who received the YFV17D yellow fever vaccine.

This clonotype occurred a few times. The gene calls are TRBV3-1 and TRBJ2-2; TRBD2 matches at 13 bases. V was pared by 0 bases and J by 7 bases, with 8 bases of the junction left unmatched. Germline V lookup: CDR1 LGHDT, CDR2 YNNKEL (reference sequence). The CDR3 has 18 amino acids. For the CDR3, the DNA is TGTGCCAGCAGCCAAGATTTACTAGCGGGGGGGCCTGGCGGGGAGCTGTTTTTT. This codes for CASSQDLLAGGPGGELFF. Looking up the rest from reference TRBV3-1 and TRBJ2-2 gives the full variable domain: DTAVSQTPKYLVTQMGNDKSIKCEQNLGHDTMYWYKQDSKKFLKIMFSYNNKELIINETVPNRFSPKSPDKAHLNLHINSLELGDSAVYFCASSQDLLAGGPGGELFFGEGSRLTVL.

This clonotype was detected a few times. The gene calls are TRBV4-3 and TRBJ2-1; 9 positions agree with TRBD2. With V trimmed by 0 bases and J by 8 bases, 8 bases remained unmatched. This CDR3 region has 16 residues. Germline V lookup: CDR1 LGHNA, CDR2 YSLEER. Here the CDR3 DNA reads TGCGCCAGCAGCCAAGAAATCGCGGGGGGGAGCGATGAGCAGTTCTTC. Its protein is CASSQEIAGGSDEQFF.

The chain employs TRBV15 and TRBJ2-2; tentatively, D is TRBD1 or TRBD2 (5 bases each). V lost 5 bases and J 4 bases, leaving 14 bases between the germline ends. Germline-derived CDR1 and CDR2 are LNHNV and YYDKDF (reference sequence). This CDR3 has 15 residues. The CDR3 DNA sequence: TGTGCCACCAGCGAAAGGGGACGGGGCACCGGGGAGCTGTTTTTT. Residues: CATSERGRGTGELFF.

This clonotype was seen repeatedly, ten times or more. V is TRBV6-2 or TRBV6-3 and J is TRBJ2-1; D ambiguous. Trimming took 4 bases from V and 0 from J, leaving 4 bases between them. The germline V gene has CDR1 MNHEY and CDR2 SVGEGT. This CDR3 contains 13 residues. The CDR3 bases are TGTGCCAGCAGTTCTAGCTCCTACAATGAGCAGTTCTTC. Translated, it gives CASSSSSYNEQFF.

A word on this clonotype: A much larger clone sits a single nucleotide away, making a read error possible. V and J are TRBV29-1 and TRBJ2-5, with D possibly matching TRBD2 (6 bases). The CDR3 totals 17 residues. Germline V gene lookup returns CDR1 SQVTM and CDR2 ANQGSEA. Here the CDR3 DNA reads TGCAGAGTTGAAGGAGGGCTAGCATTTGATGAGGGAGAGACCCAGTACTTC. As protein: CRVEGGLAFDEGETQYF. The complete variable domain, with remaining parts taken from reference TRBV29-1 and TRBJ2-5, reads SAVISQKPSRDICQRGTSLTIQCQVDSQVTMMFWYRQQPGQSLTLIATANQGSEATYESGFVIDKFPISRPNLTFSTLTVSNMSPEDSSIYLCRVEGGLAFDEGETQYFGPGTRLLVL.

This sequence joins TRBV11-2 and TRBJ2-1, with TRBD2 identical over 8 bases. V lost 0 bases and J lost 4; bases outside the gene matches: 14. Germline CDR1 is SGHAT and CDR2 is FQNNGV. CDR3 size: 19 residues. CDR3 coding DNA: TGTGCCAGCAGCTTAGAAGGGGCAGAGGCGGGGGGTGTGTACAATGAGCAGTTCTTC. Protein: CASSLEGAEAGGVYNEQFF.

The V gene is TRBV7-8, the J gene TRBJ1-1; D is unresolved. CDR1 and CDR2 (germline): SGHVS, FQNEAQ. With 0 bases removed from V and 10 bases from J, the gap between germline ends came to 15 bases. The CDR3 sequence is 14 residues long. CDR3 sequence reads: CASSLAQLPGGAFF. The CDR3 region has the DNA TGTGCCAGCAGCTTAGCACAGCTCCCCGGAGGAGCTTTCTTT. Looking up the rest from reference TRBV7-8 and TRBJ1-1 gives the full variable domain: GAGVSQSPRYKVAKRGQDVALRCDPISGHVSLFWYQQALGQGPEFLTYFQNEAQLDKSGLPSDRFFAERPEGSVSTLKIQRTQQEDSAVYLCASSLAQLPGGAFFGQGTRLTVV.

CDR3: CASSSTGTEGKLFF. The CDR3 nucleotides read TGTGCCAGCAGCTCCACGGGGACGGAGGGAAAACTGTTTTTT. V usage is TRBV5-4 and J usage is TRBJ1-4, with a weak D call TRBD1 (5 bases). Trimming removed 3 bases at V and 10 bases at J, with 16 bases between. The V gene's germline CDR1 is SGHNT and CDR2 YYREEE (reference sequence). The CDR3 contains 14 residues.

This clonotype was seen more than once but under ten times. The CDR3 DNA follows: TGTGCCATCAGTGAAAAGGGACAGGACGAGCAGTACGTC. As protein: CAISEKGQDEQYV. The chain has TRBV10-3 and TRBJ2-7; 8 bases line up with TRBD1. CDR3 size: 13 residues. After removal of 3 bases from V and 5 bases from J, the junction contained 3 bases not matched to a gene. Per the germline V gene, CDR1 is ENHRY and CDR2 is SYGVKD.

This clonotype has ten or more counts. The chain uses TRBV10-2 and TRBJ2-7, with 9 bases matching TRBD2. The CDR3 is made up of 14 amino acids. From germline, CDR1 is WSHSY and CDR2 SAAADI. V dropped 5 bases and J dropped 4; count of bases not matched to a gene: 6. The DNA of the CDR3 is TGCGCCAGCAGTCCCGGGACTAGCATGTACGAGCAGTACGTC. Its protein is CASSPGTSMYEQYV.

The V call is TRBV27, the J call TRBJ1-5; the D is unclear. Trimming cost V 1 base and J 2 bases, with 9 bases left between them. CDR3 size: 15 residues. Per the germline V gene, CDR1 is MNHEY and CDR2 is SMNVEV (reference sequence). The CDR3 DNA follows: TGTGCCAGCAGTTTATATTCCGGCGGCAATCAGCCCCAGCATTTT. This sequence encodes CASSLYSGGNQPQHF.

V gene TRBV5-1 combines with J gene TRBJ2-1; D unclear. V lost 1 base to trimming and J lost 4 bases, with 6 bases between them. The CDR3 runs to 13 residues. Per germline, CDR1 SGHRS and CDR2 YFSETQ. CDR3 sequence: CASSLPKYNEQFF. In DNA, the CDR3 is TGCGCCAGCAGCTTGCCCAAATACAATGAGCAGTTCTTC.

This rearrangement joins TRBV7-9 to TRBJ1-1; D might be TRBD1 (5 bases). This CDR3 has 13 residues. The germline CDR1 and CDR2 sequences are SEHNR and FQNEAQ (reference sequence). V lost 2 bases and J 10 bases, leaving 14 bases between the germline ends. The CDR3 DNA is TGTGCCAGCAGCTTAAGCGGCCCCGGGGGAGCTTTCTTT. Its protein product is CASSLSGPGGAFF. Variable domain in full (rest from reference TRBV7-9 and TRBJ1-1): DTGVSQNPRHKITKRGQNVTFRCDPISEHNRLYWYRQTLGQGPEFLTYFQNEAQLEKSRLLSDRFSAERPKGSFSTLEIQRTEQGDSAMYLCASSLSGPGGAFFGQGTRLTVV.

This clonotype was detected only a few times. The CDR3 nucleotides read TGTGCCAGCAGTTCGACAGGGGGGCTTTACACTGAAGCTTTCTTT. Its protein product is CASSSTGGLYTEAFF. The chain links TRBV27 to TRBJ1-1; TRBD1 matches at 9 bases. The V gene end was trimmed by 4 bases and the J gene end by 3 bases; junction bases not matched to a gene: 6. CDR3 length: 15 residues. The germline gives CDR1 MNHEY, CDR2 SMNVEV (reference sequence).

This clonotype was observed at least ten times. V gene TRBV4-1 combines with J gene TRBJ2-3; D gene unclear. CDR3 length: 16 residues. CDR1 and CDR2 from the germline V gene are MGHRA and YSYEKL. Trimming cost V 0 bases and J 7 bases, with 17 bases left between them. CDR3 nucleotides: TGCGCCAGCAGCCAAGATCTGAGTATGGGTGAGAATACGCAGTATTTT. Translating gives CASSQDLSMGENTQYF.

V usage is TRBV2 and J usage is TRBJ2-1; 7 bases map to TRBD2. V lost 3 bases, J lost 2 bases, and 4 bases stayed unmatched. CDR3 size: 15 residues. Per the germline V gene, CDR1 is SNHLY and CDR2 is FYNNEI. CDR3: CASSDGEGPYNEQFF. CDR3 nucleotide sequence: TGTGCCAGCAGTGACGGGGAGGGACCCTACAATGAGCAGTTCTTC.

DNA of the CDR3: TGTGCCAGCAGCGAAAGGACAGGGAGCAATCAGCCCCAGCATTTT. Amino acids: CASSERTGSNQPQHF. The V call is TRBV5-5, the J call TRBJ1-5; TRBD1 matches 8 bases. With V trimmed by 4 bases and J by 1 base, 4 bases remained unmatched. Per the germline V gene, CDR1 is SGHKS and CDR2 is YYEKEE (reference sequence). CDR3 length: 15 residues.

This clonotype occurred a few times. V is TRBV5-1 and J is TRBJ1-2; TRBD1 agrees at 7 bases. The J segment lost 5 bases and the V segment lost 4 bases, leaving 11 bases of the junction unmatched. The CDR3 has 15 amino acids. Looked up from germline, CDR1 is SGHRS and CDR2 is YFSETQ. This chain's CDR3 is CASSTATGIPYGYTF. The DNA for the CDR3 is TGCGCCAGCAGCACCGCGACAGGGATCCCATATGGCTACACCTTC.

This clonotype was observed once. V usage is TRBV19 and J usage is TRBJ2-3, with 14 bases lining up with TRBD2. CDR3 length equals 16 residues. Looked up from germline, CDR1 is LNHDA and CDR2 is SQIVND (reference sequence). The junction had 7 bases not matched to a gene; V was cut back by 6 bases and J by 5 bases. This chain's CDR3 is CASSRGLAGAEDTQYF. In DNA, the CDR3 is TGTGCCAGTAGCAGGGGACTAGCGGGGGCAGAAGATACGCAGTATTTT.

Only a few counts were recorded for this clonotype. The rearrangement joins TRBV5-1 to TRBJ2-5, with 8 bases that match TRBD1. CDR3 length: 15 amino acids. CDR1 is SGHRS and CDR2 is YFSETQ in the germline V gene. V lost 2 bases to trimming and J lost 4 bases; unmatched junction nucleotides: 7. The CDR3 spells CASSFWQGAGETQYF. The CDR3 region has the DNA TGCGCCAGCAGCTTCTGGCAGGGGGCGGGAGAGACCCAGTACTTC.

The gene calls are TRBV12-3 or TRBV12-4 and TRBJ2-7, with TRBD1 matching over 11 bases. The V and J ends lost 7 bases and 4 bases, in that order; junction bases with no gene match: 3. The CDR3 extends over 13 amino acids. Written as DNA, the CDR3 is TGTGCCAGCACGGACAGGGGGCTATACGAGCAGTACTTC. Residues: CASTDRGLYEQYF.

Ten or more counts support this clonotype. The chain carries TRBV10-3 and TRBJ1-6, with D unclear. This CDR3 has 16 amino acids. From germline, CDR1 is ENHRY and CDR2 SYGVKD. Trimming took 2 bases from V and 0 from J, leaving 8 bases between them. The CDR3, as DNA: TGTGCCATCAGTGAGGCCCCGTCCTCCTATAATTCACCCCTCCACTTT. The encoded protein is CAISEAPSSYNSPLHF.

The chain is built from TRBV27 and TRBJ1-2; D gene ambiguous. The CDR3 contains 15 residues. Germline CDR1 is MNHEY and CDR2 is SMNVEV (reference sequence). The V gene lost 6 bases and the J gene lost 8 bases, with 22 bases spanning the gap. Here the CDR3 DNA reads TGTGCCAGCAGCCCTATCCCTCCGCCCCGGCGAGGCTACACCTTC. It specifies CASSPIPPPRRGYTF.

The V call is TRBV4-3, the J call TRBJ1-2; D is perhaps TRBD1 (6 bases). The V end lost 3 bases, the J end lost 7 bases, and 21 bases lay between the germline ends. CDR1 LGHNA and CDR2 YSLEER come from the germline V gene. The CDR3 runs 16 residues. CDR3 loop: CASSHRTDPLSRGYTF. The CDR3 nucleotides are TGCGCCAGCAGCCACCGGACAGACCCTCTCTCGCGTGGCTACACCTTC.

The genes are TRBV10-1 and TRBJ2-3; 9 nucleotides line up with TRBD1. Germline V CDR1 and CDR2: WNHNN, SYGVQD (reference sequence). Trimming cost V 5 bases and J 4 bases; bases outside gene matches: 7. The CDR3 totals 15 residues. CDR3 sequence: CASSRTGEVADTQYF. The DNA for the CDR3 is TGCGCCAGCAGTCGGACAGGGGAAGTTGCAGATACGCAGTATTTT.

This clonotype was seen at least ten times. The V and J genes are TRBV4-2 and TRBJ2-4; 8 bases are a match to TRBD2. From germline, CDR1 is LGHNA and CDR2 YNFKEQ. V dropped 1 base and J dropped 0; count of bases not matched to a gene: 8. This CDR3 region has 18 residues. CDR3 DNA sequence: TGTGCCAGCAGCCAAGTACTAGCGGTCCGACTAGCCAAAAACATTCAGTACTTC. Translating gives CASSQVLAVRLAKNIQYF.

Only a few counts were recorded for this clonotype. The V and J genes are TRBV29-1 and TRBJ1-1; D call uncertain. The CDR3 spans 12 residues. V gave up 3 bases and J gave up 3 bases, with 8 bases separating them. The germline gives CDR1 SQVTM, CDR2 ANQGSEA. CDR3 sequence (DNA): TGCAGCGTTGACGGGTCTGACACTGAAGCTTTCTTT. Its translation: CSVDGSDTEAFF.

CDR3 region: CASSLPRDYSYNEQFF. The CDR3 region has the DNA TGCGCCAGCAGCTTGCCCAGGGACTATTCCTACAATGAGCAGTTCTTC. The chain links TRBV5-1 to TRBJ2-1, with TRBD2 matching 7 bases. This CDR3 is 16 amino acids long. V lost 1 base and J lost 1; bases outside the gene matches: 5. The germline V gene encodes CDR1 SGHRS and CDR2 YFSETQ.

This clonotype was seen a few times. This rearrangement joins TRBV6-5 to TRBJ2-1, with TRBD1 as a possible D gene (5 bases). Looked up from germline, CDR1 is MNHEY and CDR2 is SVGAGI. There are 11 residues in the CDR3. The germline V and J ends were trimmed by 8 bases and 6 bases, with 8 bases remaining between them. The CDR3 sequence: CASGQGNEQFF. CDR3 sequence (DNA): TGTGCCAGCGGGCAGGGCAATGAGCAGTTCTTC.

This clonotype was counted a few times. The V gene is TRBV19, the J gene TRBJ1-5; D not resolved. From germline, CDR1 is LNHDA and CDR2 SQIVND (reference sequence). This CDR3 spans 15 amino acids. Trimming took off 3 bases at V and 0 bases at J, with 9 bases between the two ends. CDR3 DNA sequence: TGTGCCAGTAGTATTTCGGGGTATAGCAATCAGCCCCAGCATTTT. Its translation is CASSISGYSNQPQHF.